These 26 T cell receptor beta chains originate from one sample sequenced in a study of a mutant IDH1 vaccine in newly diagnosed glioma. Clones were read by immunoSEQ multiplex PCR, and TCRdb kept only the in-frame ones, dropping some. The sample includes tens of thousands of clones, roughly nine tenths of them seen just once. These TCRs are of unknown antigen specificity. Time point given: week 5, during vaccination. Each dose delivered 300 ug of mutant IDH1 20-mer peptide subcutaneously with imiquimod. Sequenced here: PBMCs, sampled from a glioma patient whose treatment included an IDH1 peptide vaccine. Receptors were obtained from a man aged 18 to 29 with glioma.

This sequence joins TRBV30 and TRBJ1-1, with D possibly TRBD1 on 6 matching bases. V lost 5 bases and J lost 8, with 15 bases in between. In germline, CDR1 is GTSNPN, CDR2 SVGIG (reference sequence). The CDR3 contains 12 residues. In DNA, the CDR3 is TGTGCCTGGGAAAGGGGGGTTTCCGAAGCTTTCTTT. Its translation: CAWERGVSEAFF.

In DNA, the CDR3 is TGTGCCAGCAAAGGGACAGTAAAGGGTGAAGCTTTCTTT. Protein product: CASKGTVKGEAFF. V is TRBV6-1 and J is TRBJ1-1; TRBD1 matches at 7 bases. Germline V gives CDR1 MNHNS, CDR2 SASEGT. The J segment lost 7 bases and the V segment lost 7 bases, leaving 9 bases of the junction unmatched. The CDR3 length is 13 residues.

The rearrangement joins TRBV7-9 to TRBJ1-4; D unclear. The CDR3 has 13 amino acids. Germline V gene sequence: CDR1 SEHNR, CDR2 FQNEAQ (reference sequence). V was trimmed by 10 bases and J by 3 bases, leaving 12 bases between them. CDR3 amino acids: CATPQDPNEKLFF. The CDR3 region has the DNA TGTGCCACCCCGCAGGACCCTAATGAAAAACTGTTTTTT.

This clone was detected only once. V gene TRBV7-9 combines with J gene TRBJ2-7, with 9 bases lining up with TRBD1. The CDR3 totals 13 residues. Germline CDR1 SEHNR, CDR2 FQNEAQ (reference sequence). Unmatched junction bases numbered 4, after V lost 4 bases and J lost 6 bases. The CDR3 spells CASSSGQGGEQYF. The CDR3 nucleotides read TGTGCCAGCAGCTCGGGACAGGGCGGCGAGCAGTACTTC.

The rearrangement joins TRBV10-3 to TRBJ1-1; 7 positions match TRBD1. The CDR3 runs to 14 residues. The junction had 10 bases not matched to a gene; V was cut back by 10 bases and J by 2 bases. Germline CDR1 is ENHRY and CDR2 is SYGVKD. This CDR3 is CAKQGIESNTEAFF. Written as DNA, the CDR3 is TGTGCCAAACAGGGGATAGAGTCAAACACTGAAGCTTTCTTT.

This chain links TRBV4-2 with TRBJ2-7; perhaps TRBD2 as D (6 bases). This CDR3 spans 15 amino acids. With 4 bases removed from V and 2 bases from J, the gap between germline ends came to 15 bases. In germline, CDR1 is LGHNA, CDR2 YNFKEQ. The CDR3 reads CASSPGGGATYEQYF. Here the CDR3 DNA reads TGTGCCAGCAGCCCCGGGGGAGGCGCAACCTACGAGCAGTACTTC.

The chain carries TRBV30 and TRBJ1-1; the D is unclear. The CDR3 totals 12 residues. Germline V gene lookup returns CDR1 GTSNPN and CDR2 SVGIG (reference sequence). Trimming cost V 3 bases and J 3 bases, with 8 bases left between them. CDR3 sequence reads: CAWSASHTEAFF. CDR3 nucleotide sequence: TGTGCCTGGAGCGCCTCCCACACTGAAGCTTTCTTT. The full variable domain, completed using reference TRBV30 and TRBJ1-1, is SQTIHQWPATLVQPVGSPLSLECTVEGTSNPNLYWYRQAAGRGLQLLFYSVGIGQISSEVPQNLSASRPQDRQFILSSKKLLLSDSGFYLCAWSASHTEAFFGQGTRLTVV.

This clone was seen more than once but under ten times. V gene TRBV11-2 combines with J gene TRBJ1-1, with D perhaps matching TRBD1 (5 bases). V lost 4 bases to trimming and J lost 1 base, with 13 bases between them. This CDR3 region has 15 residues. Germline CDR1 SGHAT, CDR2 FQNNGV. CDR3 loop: CASSYRQPGNTEAFF. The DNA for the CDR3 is TGTGCCAGCAGCTACAGACAGCCCGGGAACACTGAAGCTTTCTTT.

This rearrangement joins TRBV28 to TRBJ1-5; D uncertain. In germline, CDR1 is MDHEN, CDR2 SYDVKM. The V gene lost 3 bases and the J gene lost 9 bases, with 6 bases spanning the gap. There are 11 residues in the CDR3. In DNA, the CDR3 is TGTGCCAGCAGTTTCGCGGGGCCCCAGCATTTT. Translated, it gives CASSFAGPQHF. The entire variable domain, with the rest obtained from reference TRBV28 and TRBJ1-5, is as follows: DVKVTQSSRYLVKRTGEKVFLECVQDMDHENMFWYRQDPGLGLRLIYFSYDVKMKEKGDIPEGYSVSREKKERFSLILESASTNQTSMYLCASSFAGPQHFGDGTRLSIL.

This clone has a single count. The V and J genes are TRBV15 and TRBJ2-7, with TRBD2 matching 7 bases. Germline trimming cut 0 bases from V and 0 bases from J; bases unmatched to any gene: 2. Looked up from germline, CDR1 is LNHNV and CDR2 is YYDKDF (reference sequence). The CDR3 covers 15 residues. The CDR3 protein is CATSREAGRSYEQYF. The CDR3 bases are TGTGCCACCAGCAGAGAAGCGGGACGCTCCTACGAGCAGTACTTC.

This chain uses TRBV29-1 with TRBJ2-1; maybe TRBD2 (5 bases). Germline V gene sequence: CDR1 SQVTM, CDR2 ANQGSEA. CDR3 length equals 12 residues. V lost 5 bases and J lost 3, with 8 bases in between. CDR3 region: CSVTGIYNEQFF. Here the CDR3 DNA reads TGCAGCGTTACCGGGATCTACAATGAGCAGTTCTTC.

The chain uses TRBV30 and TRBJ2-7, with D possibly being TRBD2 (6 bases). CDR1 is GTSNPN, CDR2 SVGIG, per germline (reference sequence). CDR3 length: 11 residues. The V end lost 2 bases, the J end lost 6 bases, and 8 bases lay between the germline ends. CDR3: CAWSLGGEQYF. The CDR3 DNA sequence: TGTGCCTGGAGTCTCGGGGGCGAGCAGTACTTC.

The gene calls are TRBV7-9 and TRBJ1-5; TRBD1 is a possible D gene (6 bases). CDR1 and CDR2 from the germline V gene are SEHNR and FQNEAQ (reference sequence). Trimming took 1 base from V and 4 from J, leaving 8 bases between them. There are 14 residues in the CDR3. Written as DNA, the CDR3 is TGTGCCAGCAGCTTAGAGGGGGGGAATCAGCCCCAGCATTTT. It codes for CASSLEGGNQPQHF.

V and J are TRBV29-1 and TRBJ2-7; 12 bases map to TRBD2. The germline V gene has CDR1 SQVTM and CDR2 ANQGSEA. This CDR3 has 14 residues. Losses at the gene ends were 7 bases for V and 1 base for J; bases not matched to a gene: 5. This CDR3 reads CSAIGTSGSYEQYF. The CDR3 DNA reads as TGCAGCGCTATCGGGACTAGCGGGTCCTACGAGCAGTACTTC.

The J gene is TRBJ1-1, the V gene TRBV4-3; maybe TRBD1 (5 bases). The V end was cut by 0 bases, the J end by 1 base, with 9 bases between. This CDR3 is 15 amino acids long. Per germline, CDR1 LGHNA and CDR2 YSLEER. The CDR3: CASSQEGGANTEAFF. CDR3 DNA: TGCGCCAGCAGCCAAGAGGGGGGTGCGAACACTGAAGCTTTCTTT.

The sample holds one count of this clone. CDR3 sequence: CSVSSGSYEQYF. The CDR3 DNA is TGCAGCGTTTCAAGTGGGAGTTACGAGCAGTACTTC. The chain combines TRBV29-1 with TRBJ2-7; perhaps TRBD2 as D (5 bases). This CDR3 contains 12 residues. The ends were cut back, 5 bases at V and 4 bases at J, with 12 bases in the middle. CDR1 and CDR2 (germline): SQVTM, ANQGSEA.

The DNA for the CDR3 is TGTGCCAGCAGCCCAAGAGGAGACTTAAGTGGACTGAACACTGAAGCTTTCTTT. The encoded protein is CASSPRGDLSGLNTEAFF. The chain carries TRBV5-6 and TRBJ1-1; unclear D gene. The CDR3 length is 18 residues. CDR1 is SGHDT, CDR2 YYEEEE, per germline. V gave up 4 bases and J gave up 0 bases, with 22 bases separating them.

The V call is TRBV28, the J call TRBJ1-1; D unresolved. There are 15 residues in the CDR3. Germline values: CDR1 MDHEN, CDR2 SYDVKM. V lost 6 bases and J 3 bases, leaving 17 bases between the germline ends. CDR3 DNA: TGTGCCAGCAGGCCAGGTTATTTGGTGGACACTGAAGCTTTCTTT. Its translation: CASRPGYLVDTEAFF.

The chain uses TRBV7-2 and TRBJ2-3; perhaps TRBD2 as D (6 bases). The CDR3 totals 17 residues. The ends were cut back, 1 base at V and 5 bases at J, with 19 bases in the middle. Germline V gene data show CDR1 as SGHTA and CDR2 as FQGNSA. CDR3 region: CASSLERTTPRLDTQYF. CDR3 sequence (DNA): TGTGCCAGCAGCTTAGAGAGGACTACACCCCGCCTAGATACGCAGTATTTT.

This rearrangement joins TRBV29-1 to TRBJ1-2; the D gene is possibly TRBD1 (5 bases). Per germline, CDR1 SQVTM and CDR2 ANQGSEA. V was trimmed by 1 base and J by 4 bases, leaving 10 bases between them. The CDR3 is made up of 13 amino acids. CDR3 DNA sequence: TGCAGCGTTGAAGGGGAGGGGAGCTATGGCTACACCTTC. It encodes CSVEGEGSYGYTF.

The CDR3 bases are TGTGCCAGCAGCCCCCGGGACAGGGCTGGAAACACCATATATTTT. Encoded protein: CASSPRDRAGNTIYF. V usage is TRBV11-2 and J usage is TRBJ1-3, with 9 bases aligning to TRBD1. The CDR3 spans 15 residues. With 5 bases clipped from V and 2 bases from J, the junction kept 4 bases outside the gene matches. Germline V gene data show CDR1 as SGHAT and CDR2 as FQNNGV. The complete variable domain, with remaining parts taken from reference TRBV11-2 and TRBJ1-3, reads EAGVAQSPRYKIIEKRQSVAFWCNPISGHATLYWYQQILGQGPKLLIQFQNNGVVDDSQLPKDRFSAERLKGVDSTLKIQPAKLEDSAVYLCASSPRDRAGNTIYFGEGSWLTVV.

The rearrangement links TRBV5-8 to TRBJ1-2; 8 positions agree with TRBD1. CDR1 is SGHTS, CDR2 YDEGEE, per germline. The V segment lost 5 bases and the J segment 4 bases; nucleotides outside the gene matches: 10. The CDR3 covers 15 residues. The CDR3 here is CASRSPGGVGYGYTF. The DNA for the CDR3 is TGTGCCAGCAGATCCCCAGGGGGCGTCGGCTATGGCTACACCTTC.

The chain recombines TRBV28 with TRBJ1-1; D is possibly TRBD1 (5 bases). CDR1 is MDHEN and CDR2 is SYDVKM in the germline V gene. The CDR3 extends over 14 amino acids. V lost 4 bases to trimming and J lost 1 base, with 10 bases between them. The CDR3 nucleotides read TGTGCCAGCAGTTCCCCCGGGGGGAACACTGAAGCTTTCTTT. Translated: CASSSPGGNTEAFF.

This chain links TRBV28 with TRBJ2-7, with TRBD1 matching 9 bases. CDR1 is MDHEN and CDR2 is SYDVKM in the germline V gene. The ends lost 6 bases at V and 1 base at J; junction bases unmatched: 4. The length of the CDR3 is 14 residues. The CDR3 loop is CASRGQGRSYEQYF. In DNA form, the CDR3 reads TGTGCCAGCAGGGGACAGGGAAGATCCTACGAGCAGTACTTC.

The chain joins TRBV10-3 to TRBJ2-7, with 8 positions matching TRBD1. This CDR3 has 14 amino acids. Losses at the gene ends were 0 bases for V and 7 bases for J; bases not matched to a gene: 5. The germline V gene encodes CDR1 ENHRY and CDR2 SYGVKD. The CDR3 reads CAISESQGAREQYF. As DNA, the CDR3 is TGTGCCATCAGTGAGTCCCAGGGGGCGCGGGAGCAGTACTTC.

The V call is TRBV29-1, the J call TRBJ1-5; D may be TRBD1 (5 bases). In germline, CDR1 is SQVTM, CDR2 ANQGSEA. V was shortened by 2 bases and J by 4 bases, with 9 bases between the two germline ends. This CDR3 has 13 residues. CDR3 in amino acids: CSVEPGGNQPQHF. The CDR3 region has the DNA TGCAGCGTTGAACCGGGGGGTAATCAGCCCCAGCATTTT.